The clone carrying this T cell receptor beta chain was recorded many times. Its antigen is still unknown. The V gene's germline CDR1 is MNHNS and CDR2 SASEGT. V trimming: 5 bases; J trimming: 6 bases; junction bases outside the gene matches: 13. The CDR3 is 16 residues long. Amplified TCR beta CDR3 regions derived from RNA transcripts. Using the HTBI primer set, a first-round RT-PCR was run on the TCR CDR3. TCRdb passed the multiplex PCR reads through MiXCR, listing each CDR3 protein once. The table shows 340,000 or so distinct CDR3 sequences, with around a fifth occurring only once. This entry belongs to a study of T cells in Graves' hyperthyroidism and ophthalmopathy. Investigators excluded patients with uncontrolled infection, other autoimmune disease, pregnancy or lactation. Diagnosis rested on symptoms, serum thyroxine and TRAb, thyroid ultrasound, and orbital computed tomography. General study results and limits: It was a median roughly six months before onset that the model predicted ophthalmopathy. Separating ophthalmopathy from stable hyperthyroidism was achieved by a 13 V-J model.

The chain combines TRBV6-1 with TRBJ2-1, with 7 nucleotides matching TRBD1. The receptor comes from a woman aged 45-59 years with Graves' hyperthyroidism. What was sequenced was blood. The CDR3 spells CASSQAITGALNEQFF. The CDR3 DNA follows: TGTGCCAGCAGTCAGGCCATTACAGGGGCCCTCAATGAGCAGTTCTTC.